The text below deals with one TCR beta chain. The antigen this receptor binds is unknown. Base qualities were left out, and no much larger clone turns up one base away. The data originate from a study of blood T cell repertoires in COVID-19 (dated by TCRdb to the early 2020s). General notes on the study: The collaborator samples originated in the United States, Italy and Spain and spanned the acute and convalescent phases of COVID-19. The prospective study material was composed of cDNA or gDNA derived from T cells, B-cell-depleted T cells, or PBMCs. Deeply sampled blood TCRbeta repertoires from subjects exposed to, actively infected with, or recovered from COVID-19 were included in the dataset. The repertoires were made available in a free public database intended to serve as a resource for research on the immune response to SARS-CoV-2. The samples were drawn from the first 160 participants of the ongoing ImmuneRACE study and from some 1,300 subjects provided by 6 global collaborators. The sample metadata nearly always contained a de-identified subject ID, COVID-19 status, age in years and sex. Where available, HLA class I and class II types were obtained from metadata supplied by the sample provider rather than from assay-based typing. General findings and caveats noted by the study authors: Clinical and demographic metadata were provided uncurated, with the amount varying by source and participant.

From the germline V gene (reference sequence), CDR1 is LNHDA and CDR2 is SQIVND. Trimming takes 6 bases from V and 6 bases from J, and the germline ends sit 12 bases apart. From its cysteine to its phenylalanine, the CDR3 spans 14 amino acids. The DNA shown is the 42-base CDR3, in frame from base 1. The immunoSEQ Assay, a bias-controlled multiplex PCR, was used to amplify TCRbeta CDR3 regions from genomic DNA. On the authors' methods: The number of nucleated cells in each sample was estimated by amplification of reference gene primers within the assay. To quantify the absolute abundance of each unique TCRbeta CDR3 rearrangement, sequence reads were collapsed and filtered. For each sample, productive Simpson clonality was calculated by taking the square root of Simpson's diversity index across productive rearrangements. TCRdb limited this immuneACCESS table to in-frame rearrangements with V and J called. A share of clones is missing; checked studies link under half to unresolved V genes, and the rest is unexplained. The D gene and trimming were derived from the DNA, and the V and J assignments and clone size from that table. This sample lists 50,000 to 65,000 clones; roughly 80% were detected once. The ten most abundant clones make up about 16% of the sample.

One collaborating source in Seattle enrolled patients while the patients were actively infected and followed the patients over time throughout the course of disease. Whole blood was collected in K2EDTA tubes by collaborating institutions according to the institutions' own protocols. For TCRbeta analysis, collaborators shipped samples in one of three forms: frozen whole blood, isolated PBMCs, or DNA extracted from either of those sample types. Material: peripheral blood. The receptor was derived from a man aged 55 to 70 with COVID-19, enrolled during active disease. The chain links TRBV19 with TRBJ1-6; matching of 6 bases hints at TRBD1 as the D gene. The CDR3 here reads CASRPGQSNSPLHF. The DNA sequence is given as TGTGCCAGTAGGCCCGGACAGAGTAATTCACCCCTCCACTTT.